Listed below are T cell receptor beta chains from one sample, sequenced in a study of technical replicates of blood from a handful of donors. This table comes from immunoSEQ multiplex PCR, and its TCRdb copy is limited to in-frame clones, with some not included. This repertoire shows just under 45,000 clones, around 96% found once; its top ten account for about 0.37%. The sequenced sample was T cells isolated from PBMCs. Receptors were obtained from a human donor in good health. Both conserved end residues are part of each CDR3. A D gene is named only where the DNA matches it firmly. Clone size is shown for a subset of rows, as once, few, many or a class of expanded clone.

abundance: NA; v_gene: TRBV7-3; j_gene: TRBJ2-3; d_gene: NA; CDR3aa: CASSLQGPTDTQYF; CDR3nt: TGTGCCAGCAGCTTACAGGGCCCCACAGATACGCAGTATTTT
abundance: NA; v_gene: TRBV11-3; j_gene: TRBJ2-2; d_gene: NA; CDR3aa: CASSRFYTGELFF; CDR3nt: TGTGCCAGCTCCAGGTTTTACACCGGGGAGCTGTTTTTT
abundance: NA; v_gene: TRBV7-6; j_gene: TRBJ2-7; d_gene: TRBD1; CDR3aa: CASSRTPPTGDYEQYF; CDR3nt: TGTGCCAGCAGCCGTACTCCACCCACAGGGGACTACGAGCAGTACTTC
abundance: NA; v_gene: TRBV29-1; j_gene: TRBJ2-7; d_gene: NA; CDR3aa: CSVRRGGTPYEQYF; CDR3nt: TGCAGCGTTAGAAGGGGGGGGACTCCCTACGAGCAGTACTTC
abundance: NA; v_gene: TRBV4-2; j_gene: TRBJ2-7; d_gene: TRBD2; CDR3aa: CASSQFLSGSSYEQYF; CDR3nt: TGTGCCAGCAGCCAATTCCTTAGCGGGAGCTCCTACGAGCAGTACTTC
abundance: NA; v_gene: TRBV7-3; j_gene: TRBJ1-2; d_gene: TRBD1; CDR3aa: CASSPDRGLSGYTF; CDR3nt: TGTGCCAGCAGCCCGGACAGGGGGCTTTCTGGCTACACCTTC
abundance: once; v_gene: TRBV13; j_gene: TRBJ2-7; d_gene: NA; CDR3aa: CASSLGSGYEQYF; CDR3nt: TGTGCCAGCAGCTTGGGTTCGGGCTACGAGCAGTACTTC
abundance: NA; v_gene: TRBV16; j_gene: TRBJ2-7; d_gene: TRBD1; CDR3aa: CASTHQGQGTYEQYF; CDR3nt: TGTGCCAGCACCCATCAAGGACAGGGGACCTACGAGCAGTACTTC
abundance: NA; v_gene: TRBV9; j_gene: TRBJ2-1; d_gene: TRBD2; CDR3aa: CASSVTSGDNEQFF; CDR3nt: TGTGCCAGCAGCGTGACTAGCGGAGACAATGAGCAGTTCTTC
abundance: NA; v_gene: TRBV30; j_gene: TRBJ2-1; d_gene: TRBD1; CDR3aa: CAWETGYEQFF; CDR3nt: TGTGCCTGGGAGACAGGGTACGAGCAGTTCTTC
abundance: NA; v_gene: TRBV2; j_gene: TRBJ1-2; d_gene: NA; CDR3aa: CASSESVYGYTF; CDR3nt: TGTGCCAGCAGTGAATCCGTGTATGGCTACACCTTC
abundance: NA; v_gene: TRBV6-1; j_gene: TRBJ2-7; d_gene: TRBD2; CDR3aa: CASSEALQLAGHEQYF; CDR3nt: TGTGCCAGCAGTGAAGCGTTGCAACTAGCGGGACACGAGCAGTACTTC
abundance: NA; v_gene: TRBV7-9; j_gene: TRBJ2-2; d_gene: NA; CDR3aa: CASSSPLPDRNTGELFF; CDR3nt: TGTGCCAGCAGCTCCCCCCTCCCGGACAGGAACACCGGGGAGCTGTTTTTT
abundance: NA; v_gene: TRBV4-3; j_gene: TRBJ2-5; d_gene: TRBD2; CDR3aa: CASSQILAGETQYF; CDR3nt: TGCGCCAGCAGCCAAATTCTAGCGGGAGAGACCCAGTACTTC
abundance: NA; v_gene: TRBV27; j_gene: TRBJ2-7; d_gene: NA; CDR3aa: CASSPTGHPSEQYF; CDR3nt: TGTGCCAGCAGCCCAACGGGACACCCTTCCGAGCAGTACTTC
abundance: NA; v_gene: TRBV10-3; j_gene: TRBJ2-7; d_gene: TRBD1; CDR3aa: CAISPRQGRYEQYF; CDR3nt: TGTGCCATCAGTCCTAGACAGGGGCGATACGAGCAGTACTTC
abundance: NA; v_gene: TRBV9; j_gene: TRBJ1-1; d_gene: NA; CDR3aa: CASSGFGANTEAFF; CDR3nt: TGTGCCAGCAGTGGGTTTGGGGCGAACACTGAAGCTTTCTTT
abundance: NA; v_gene: TRBV7-9; j_gene: TRBJ2-5; d_gene: TRBD2; CDR3aa: CASSKNYWTSGRKGETQYF; CDR3nt: TGTGCCAGCAGCAAGAACTACTGGACTAGCGGGAGGAAGGGAGAGACCCAGTACTTC
abundance: NA; v_gene: TRBV29-1; j_gene: TRBJ2-1; d_gene: NA; CDR3aa: CSVGRGGKGNEQFF; CDR3nt: TGCAGCGTGGGACGGGGAGGCAAGGGAAATGAGCAGTTCTTC
abundance: once; v_gene: TRBV5-1; j_gene: TRBJ1-1; d_gene: TRBD1; CDR3aa: CASSPRTGGNTEAFF; CDR3nt: TGCGCCAGCAGCCCCCGGACAGGGGGCAACACTGAAGCTTTCTTT
abundance: NA; v_gene: TRBV10-3; j_gene: TRBJ2-5; d_gene: NA; CDR3aa: CAISGDKTQETQYF; CDR3nt: TGTGCCATCAGTGGGGACAAAACGCAAGAGACCCAGTACTTC
abundance: NA; v_gene: TRBV25-1; j_gene: TRBJ2-3; d_gene: NA; CDR3aa: CASRQTLYTDTQYF; CDR3nt: TGTGCCAGCAGGCAGACACTTTACACAGATACGCAGTATTTT
abundance: NA; v_gene: TRBV28; j_gene: TRBJ1-3; d_gene: NA; CDR3aa: CASLGHLSPNTIYF; CDR3nt: TGTGCCAGCCTGGGACATCTTAGCCCAAACACCATATATTTT
abundance: NA; v_gene: TRBV11-1; j_gene: TRBJ2-1; d_gene: TRBD2; CDR3aa: CASSPLADSYNEQFF; CDR3nt: TGTGCCAGCAGCCCCCTAGCGGACTCCTACAATGAGCAGTTCTTC
abundance: NA; v_gene: TRBV10-3; j_gene: TRBJ2-7; d_gene: NA; CDR3aa: CAISTAQGYEQYF; CDR3nt: TGTGCCATCAGCACAGCCCAGGGCTACGAGCAGTACTTC
abundance: NA; v_gene: TRBV10-3; j_gene: TRBJ1-4; d_gene: NA; CDR3aa: CAAGSAGGREKLFF; CDR3nt: TGTGCCGCCGGATCAGCTGGGGGCCGTGAAAAACTGTTTTTT
abundance: once; v_gene: TRBV13; j_gene: TRBJ2-1; d_gene: TRBD2; CDR3aa: CASSFGTSPSYNEQFF; CDR3nt: TGTGCCAGCAGCTTTGGGACTAGCCCTTCCTACAATGAGCAGTTCTTC
abundance: NA; v_gene: TRBV19; j_gene: TRBJ2-7; d_gene: TRBD1; CDR3aa: CASSPGQAYEQYF; CDR3nt: TGTGCCAGTAGTCCGGGACAGGCCTACGAGCAGTACTTC
abundance: NA; v_gene: TRBV5-1; j_gene: TRBJ1-5; d_gene: NA; CDR3aa: CASSPIDSSNQPQHF; CDR3nt: TGCGCCAGCAGCCCCATAGATAGTAGCAATCAGCCCCAGCATTTT
abundance: once; v_gene: TRBV7-9; j_gene: TRBJ1-5; d_gene: TRBD1; CDR3aa: CASSLKTGDQPQHF; CDR3nt: TGTGCCAGCAGCTTAAAGACAGGGGACCAGCCCCAGCATTTT
abundance: NA; v_gene: TRBV6-1; j_gene: TRBJ2-7; d_gene: TRBD1; CDR3aa: CASSGGTGGGYEQYF; CDR3nt: TGTGCCAGCAGTGGCGGGACAGGGGGTGGATACGAGCAGTACTTC
abundance: NA; v_gene: TRBV28; j_gene: TRBJ2-6; d_gene: NA; CDR3aa: CASSLSGTPNSGANVLTF; CDR3nt: TGTGCCAGCAGTTTATCCGGGACACCAAACTCTGGGGCCAACGTCCTGACTTTC
abundance: once; v_gene: TRBV30; j_gene: TRBJ1-2; d_gene: NA; CDR3aa: CAWSDPAGNYGYTF; CDR3nt: TGTGCCTGGAGTGACCCAGCGGGGAACTATGGCTACACCTTC
abundance: NA; v_gene: TRBV27; j_gene: TRBJ2-7; d_gene: NA; CDR3aa: CASSPGRGYEQYF; CDR3nt: TGTGCCAGCAGTCCCGGGCGGGGCTACGAGCAGTACTTC
abundance: NA; v_gene: TRBV6-1; j_gene: TRBJ1-5; d_gene: TRBD1; CDR3aa: CASSGTGDQPQHF; CDR3nt: TGTGCCAGCAGCGGGACAGGGGATCAGCCCCAGCATTTT
abundance: NA; v_gene: TRBV27; j_gene: TRBJ2-1; d_gene: TRBD2; CDR3aa: CASSQTSGYGNEQFF; CDR3nt: TGTGCCAGCAGTCAGACTAGCGGGTACGGTAATGAGCAGTTCTTC
abundance: NA; v_gene: TRBV15; j_gene: TRBJ2-7; d_gene: TRBD1; CDR3aa: CATSTQGAPYEQYF; CDR3nt: TGTGCCACCAGCACTCAGGGGGCACCCTACGAGCAGTACTTC
abundance: once; v_gene: TRBV9; j_gene: TRBJ2-1; d_gene: TRBD2; CDR3aa: CASTLGLAGGDEQFF; CDR3nt: TGTGCCAGCACCTTGGGACTAGCGGGAGGAGATGAGCAGTTCTTC